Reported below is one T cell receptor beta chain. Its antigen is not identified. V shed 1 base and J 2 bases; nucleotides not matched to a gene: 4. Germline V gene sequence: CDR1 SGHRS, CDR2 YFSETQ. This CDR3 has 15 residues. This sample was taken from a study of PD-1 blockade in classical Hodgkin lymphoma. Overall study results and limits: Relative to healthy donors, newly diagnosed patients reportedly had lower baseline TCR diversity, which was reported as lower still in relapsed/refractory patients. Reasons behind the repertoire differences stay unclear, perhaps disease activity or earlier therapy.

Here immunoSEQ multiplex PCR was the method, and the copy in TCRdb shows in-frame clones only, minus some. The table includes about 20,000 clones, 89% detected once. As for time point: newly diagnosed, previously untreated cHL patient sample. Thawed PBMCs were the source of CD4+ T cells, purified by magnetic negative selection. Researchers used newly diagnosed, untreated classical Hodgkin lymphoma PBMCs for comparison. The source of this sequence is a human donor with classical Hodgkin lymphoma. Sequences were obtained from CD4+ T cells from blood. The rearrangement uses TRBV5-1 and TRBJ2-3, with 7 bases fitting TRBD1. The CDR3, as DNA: TGCGCCAGCAGCTTGACAGGGGCGATCACAGATACGCAGTATTTT. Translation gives CASSLTGAITDTQYF. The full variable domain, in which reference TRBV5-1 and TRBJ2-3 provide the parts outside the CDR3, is KAGVTQTPRYLIKTRGQQVTLSCSPISGHRSVSWYQQTPGQGLQFLFEYFSETQRNKGNFPGRFSGRQFSNSRSEMNVSTLELGDSALYLCASSLTGAITDTQYFGPGTRLTVL.